This TCR beta chain came from a study of T cell responses to AZD1222 COVID-19 vaccine. Study-level results: Sampling captured repertoires only after the peak T cell response. Spike as a whole was targeted by vaccine-associated CD4 TCRs, dominant at 160-218 and 743-854. Baseline seropositivity characterized only a handful of AZD1222 recipients.

V gave up 3 bases and J gave up 8 bases; unmatched junction bases: 6. The CDR3 totals 15 residues. The germline gives CDR1 SGHTA, CDR2 FQGNSA. Details on this clone: Its antigen is not known.

TCRdb's copy holds only in-frame clones and misses some; the assay was immunoSEQ multiplex PCR. The sample carries roughly 130,000 clones, roughly nine tenths recorded once. This specimen was peripheral blood, taken on day 0 of AZD1222 vaccination. The rearrangement links TRBV7-2 to TRBJ1-6; 8 nucleotides match TRBD1. This sequence originates from an adult in good health. For the CDR3, the DNA is TGTGCCAGCAGCTTGAGTGACAGGGGTGATTCACCCCTCCACTTT. It codes for CASSLSDRGDSPLHF.